Sequencing of this T cell receptor (beta chain) was carried out in a study of cytotoxic CD8 clonotypes in ibrutinib-treated CLL. Study-wide background: About 25 partial and 2 complete responses; at median approximately 6 years, approximately 14 remitted, about twelve progressed. Median treatment time before response sampling was over 9 months, range 6 to 36.

The protocol was immunoSEQ multiplex PCR, while the TCRdb copy is restricted to in-frame clones and leaves out a portion. The table has about 29,000 clones, about 70% seen once; the top ten hold 54%. Per the germline V gene, CDR1 is SGHDT and CDR2 is YYEEEE. The CDR3 spans 16 residues. The ends were cut back, 2 bases at V and 1 base at J, with 12 bases in the middle. Study-wide points: Clonality correlated strongly with circulating CD8+ T cells and exceeded age-matched healthy donors at baseline. Clonality went up at ibrutinib response and then declined back toward baseline at progression.

Concerning this clone itself: Its antigen is not identified.

The material sequenced was PBMCs, taken after 24 months of ibrutinib treatment. The TCR was taken from a human donor with chronic lymphocytic leukemia. The V call is TRBV5-6, the J call TRBJ1-4; maybe TRBD1 (6 bases). CDR3 nucleotide sequence: TGTGCCAGCAGCTTTGAGGGGGAAGTAACTAATGAAAAACTGTTTTTT. This encodes CASSFEGEVTNEKLFF.